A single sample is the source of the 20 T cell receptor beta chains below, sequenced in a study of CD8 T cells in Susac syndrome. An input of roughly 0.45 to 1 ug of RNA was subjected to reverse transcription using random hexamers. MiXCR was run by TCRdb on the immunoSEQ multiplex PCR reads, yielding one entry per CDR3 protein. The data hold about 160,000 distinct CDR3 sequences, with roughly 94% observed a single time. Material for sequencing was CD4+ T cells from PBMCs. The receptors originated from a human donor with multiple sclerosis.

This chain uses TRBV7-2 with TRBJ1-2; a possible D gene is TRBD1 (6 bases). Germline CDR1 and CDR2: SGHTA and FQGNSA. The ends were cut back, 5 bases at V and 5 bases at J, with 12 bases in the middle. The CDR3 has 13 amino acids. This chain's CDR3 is CASSPQGWYGYTF. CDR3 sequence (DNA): TGTGCCAGCAGCCCACAGGGATGGTATGGCTACACCTTC.

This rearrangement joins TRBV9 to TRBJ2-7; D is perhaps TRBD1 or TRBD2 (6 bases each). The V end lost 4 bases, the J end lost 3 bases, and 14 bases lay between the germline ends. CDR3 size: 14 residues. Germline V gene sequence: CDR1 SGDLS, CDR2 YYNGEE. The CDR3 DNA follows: TGTGCCAGCAGCCCGGAGGGGGGCGGCTACGAGCAGTACTTC. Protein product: CASSPEGGGYEQYF.

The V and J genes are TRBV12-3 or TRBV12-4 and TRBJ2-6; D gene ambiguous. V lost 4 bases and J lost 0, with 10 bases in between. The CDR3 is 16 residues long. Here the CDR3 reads CASSSLGASGANVLTF. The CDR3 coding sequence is TGTGCCAGCAGTTCGCTCGGAGCCTCTGGGGCCAACGTCCTGACTTTC.

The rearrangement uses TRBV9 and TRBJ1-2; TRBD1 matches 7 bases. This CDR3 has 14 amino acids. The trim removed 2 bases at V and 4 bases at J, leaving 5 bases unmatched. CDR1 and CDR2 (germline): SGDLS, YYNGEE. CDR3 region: CASSVRRGGYGYTF. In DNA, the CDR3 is TGTGCCAGCAGCGTTCGCAGGGGGGGCTATGGCTACACCTTC.

The CDR3 is CAFRQAHGNEKLFF. Written as DNA, the CDR3 is TGTGCCTTTCGACAGGCCCACGGGAATGAAAAACTGTTTTTT. J is TRBJ1-4 and V is TRBV30, with a tentative D call TRBD1 (6 bases). This CDR3 has 14 residues. Germline assignment: CDR1 GTSNPN and CDR2 SVGIG (reference sequence). V was pared by 7 bases and J by 5 bases, with 17 bases between.

CDR3 residues: CASRHSGTANTEAFF. CDR3 in DNA: TGTGCCAGCAGACACTCGGGGACAGCGAACACTGAAGCTTTCTTT. The chain carries TRBV28 and TRBJ1-1; the match to TRBD1 covers 7 bases. The CDR3 spans 15 residues. Trimming removed 6 bases from V and 1 base from J; junction bases left unmatched: 8. CDR1 is MDHEN, CDR2 SYDVKM, per germline.

CDR3 region: CASSLEGVSEQFF. CDR3 sequence (DNA): TGTGCCAGCAGTTTAGAGGGGGTGAGCGAGCAGTTCTTC. The chain uses TRBV27 and TRBJ2-1, with D possibly being TRBD1 (6 bases). Germline CDR1 is MNHEY and CDR2 is SMNVEV (reference sequence). This CDR3 has 13 residues. Between the trimmed V and J ends, which lost 2 bases and 10 bases, there was a span of 12 bases.

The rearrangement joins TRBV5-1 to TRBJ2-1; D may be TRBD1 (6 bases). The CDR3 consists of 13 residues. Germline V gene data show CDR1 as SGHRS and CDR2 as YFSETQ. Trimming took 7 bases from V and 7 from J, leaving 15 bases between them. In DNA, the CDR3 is TGCGCCAGCTGCGAAGGGACACTTAATGAGCAGTTCTTC. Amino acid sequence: CASCEGTLNEQFF.

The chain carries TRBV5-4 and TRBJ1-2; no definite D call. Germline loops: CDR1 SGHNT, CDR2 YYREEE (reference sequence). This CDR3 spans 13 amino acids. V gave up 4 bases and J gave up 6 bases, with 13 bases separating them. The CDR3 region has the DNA TGTGCCAGCAGCCCCGACCGGTTCCATGGCTACACCTTC. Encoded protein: CASSPDRFHGYTF.

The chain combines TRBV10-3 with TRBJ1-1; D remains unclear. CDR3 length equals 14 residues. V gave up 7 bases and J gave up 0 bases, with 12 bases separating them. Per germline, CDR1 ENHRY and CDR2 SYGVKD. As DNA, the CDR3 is TGTGCCATCAAGGCAGCTATCATGAACACTGAAGCTTTCTTT. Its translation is CAIKAAIMNTEAFF.

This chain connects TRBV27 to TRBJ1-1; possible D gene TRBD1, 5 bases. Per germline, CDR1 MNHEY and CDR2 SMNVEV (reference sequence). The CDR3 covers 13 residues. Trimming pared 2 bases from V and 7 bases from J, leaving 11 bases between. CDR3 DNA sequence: TGTGCCAGCAGTTTAGCCGGGACGGGTGAAGCTTTCTTT. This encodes CASSLAGTGEAFF.

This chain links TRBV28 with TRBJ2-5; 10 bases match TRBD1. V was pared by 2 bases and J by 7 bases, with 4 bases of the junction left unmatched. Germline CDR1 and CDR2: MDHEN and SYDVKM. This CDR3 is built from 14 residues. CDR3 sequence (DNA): TGTGCCAGCAGTTTAGACAGGGGGCTGGGGACCCAGTACTTC. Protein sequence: CASSLDRGLGTQYF. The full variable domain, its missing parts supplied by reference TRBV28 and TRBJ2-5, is DVKVTQSSRYLVKRTGEKVFLECVQDMDHENMFWYRQDPGLGLRLIYFSYDVKMKEKGDIPEGYSVSREKKERFSLILESASTNQTSMYLCASSLDRGLGTQYFGPGTRLLVL.

CDR3 sequence: CASSINDAGTGANVLTF. The CDR3 DNA reads as TGTGCCAGTAGTATAAACGACGCGGGAACTGGGGCCAACGTCCTGACTTTC. This chain uses TRBV19 with TRBJ2-6; D may be TRBD2 (6 bases). The CDR3 covers 17 residues. V was clipped by 2 bases and J by 2 bases, with 13 bases between them. Germline V gene data show CDR1 as LNHDA and CDR2 as SQIVND (reference sequence).

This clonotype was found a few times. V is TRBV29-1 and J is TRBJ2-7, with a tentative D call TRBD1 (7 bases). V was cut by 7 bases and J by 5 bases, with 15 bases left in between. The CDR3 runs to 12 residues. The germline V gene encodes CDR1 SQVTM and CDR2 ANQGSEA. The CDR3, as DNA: TGCAGCGCTTGGAGGGGGCAGAACGAGCAGTACTTC. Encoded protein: CSAWRGQNEQYF.

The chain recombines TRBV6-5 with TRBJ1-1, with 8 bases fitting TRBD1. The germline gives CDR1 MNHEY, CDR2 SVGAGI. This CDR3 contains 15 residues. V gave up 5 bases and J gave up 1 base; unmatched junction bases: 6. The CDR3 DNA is TGTGCCAGCAGTATGACAGGGGCTTCGAACACTGAAGCTTTCTTT. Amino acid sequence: CASSMTGASNTEAFF.

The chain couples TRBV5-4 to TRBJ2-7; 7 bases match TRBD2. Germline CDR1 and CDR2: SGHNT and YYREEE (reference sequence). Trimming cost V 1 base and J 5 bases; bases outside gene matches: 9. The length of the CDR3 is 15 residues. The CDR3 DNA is TGTGCCAGCAGCTTGCACGGGACTACCCCTGACGAGCAGTACTTC. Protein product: CASSLHGTTPDEQYF.

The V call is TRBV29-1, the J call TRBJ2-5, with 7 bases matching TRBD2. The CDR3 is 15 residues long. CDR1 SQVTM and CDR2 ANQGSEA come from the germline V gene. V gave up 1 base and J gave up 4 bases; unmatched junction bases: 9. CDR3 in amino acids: CSVEGDLREGETQYF. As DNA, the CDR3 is TGCAGCGTTGAAGGGGACCTCAGGGAGGGAGAGACCCAGTACTTC.

CDR3 bases: TGTGCCAGCAGCTTCACGAGACAGGGAAAGGGTGAAAAACTGTTTTTT. Its protein product is CASSFTRQGKGEKLFF. V is TRBV7-3 and J is TRBJ1-4; 7 bases are a match to TRBD1. Germline loops: CDR1 SGHTA, CDR2 FQGTGA. V was pared by 3 bases and J by 7 bases, with 11 bases of the junction left unmatched. This CDR3 region has 16 residues. Full variable domain (rest looked up from reference TRBV7-3 and TRBJ1-4): GAGVSQTPSNKVTEKGKYVELRCDPISGHTALYWYRQSLGQGPEFLIYFQGTGAADDSGLPNDRFFAVRPEGSVSTLKIQRTERGDSAVYLCASSFTRQGKGEKLFFGSGTQLSVL.

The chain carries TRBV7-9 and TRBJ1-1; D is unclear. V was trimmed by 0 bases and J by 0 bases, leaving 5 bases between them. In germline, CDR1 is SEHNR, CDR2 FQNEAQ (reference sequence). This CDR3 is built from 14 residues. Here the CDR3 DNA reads TGTGCCAGCAGCTTAGCGGAGGTGAACACTGAAGCTTTCTTT. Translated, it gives CASSLAEVNTEAFF.

CDR3: CASGTSSTDTQYF. CDR3 coding DNA: TGTGCCTCCGGTACCTCTAGCACAGATACGCAGTATTTT. The rearrangement joins TRBV24-1 to TRBJ2-3; D gene ambiguous. The V end was cut by 12 bases, the J end by 0 bases, with 12 bases between. This CDR3 contains 13 residues. CDR1 and CDR2 from the germline V gene are KGHDR and SFDVKD.